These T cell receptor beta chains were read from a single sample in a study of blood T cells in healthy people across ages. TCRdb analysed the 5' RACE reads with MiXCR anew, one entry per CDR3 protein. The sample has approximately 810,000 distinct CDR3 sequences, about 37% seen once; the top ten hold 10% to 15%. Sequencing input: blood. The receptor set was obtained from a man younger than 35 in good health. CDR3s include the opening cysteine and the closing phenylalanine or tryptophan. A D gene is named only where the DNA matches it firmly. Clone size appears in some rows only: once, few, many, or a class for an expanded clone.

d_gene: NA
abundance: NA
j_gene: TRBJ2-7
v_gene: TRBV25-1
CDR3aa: CASNTIRNGYLYSYEQYF
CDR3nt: TGTGCCAGCAACACCATCCGCAACGGGTACCTCTACTCCTACGAGCAGTACTTC

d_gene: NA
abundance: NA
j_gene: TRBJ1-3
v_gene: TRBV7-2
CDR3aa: CASSKTLLDATIYF
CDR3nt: TGTGCCAGCAGCAAGACACTTCTTGACGCCACCATATATTTT

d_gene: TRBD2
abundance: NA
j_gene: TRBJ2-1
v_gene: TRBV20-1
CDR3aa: CSASRTSGITYNEQFF
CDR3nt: TGCAGTGCTAGTCGGACTAGCGGGATTACCTACAATGAGCAGTTCTTC

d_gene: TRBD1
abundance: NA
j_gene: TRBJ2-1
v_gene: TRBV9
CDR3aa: CASSVVGTGPYNEQFF
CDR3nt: TGTGCCAGCAGCGTAGTTGGGACAGGGCCTTACAATGAGCAGTTCTTC

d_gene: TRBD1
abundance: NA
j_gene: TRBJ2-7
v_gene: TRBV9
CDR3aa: CASSADREYEQYF
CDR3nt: TGTGCCAGCAGCGCGGACAGGGAATACGAGCAGTACTTC

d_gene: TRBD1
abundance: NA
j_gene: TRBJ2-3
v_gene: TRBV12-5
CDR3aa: CASGLVGTASTDTQYF
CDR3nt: TGTGCTAGTGGTTTGGTAGGGACAGCTAGCACAGATACGCAGTATTTT

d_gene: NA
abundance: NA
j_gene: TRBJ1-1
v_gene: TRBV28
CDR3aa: CASSFSLGGLAEAFF
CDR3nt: TGTGCCAGCAGCTTTTCCCTGGGGGGGTTAGCTGAAGCTTTCTTT

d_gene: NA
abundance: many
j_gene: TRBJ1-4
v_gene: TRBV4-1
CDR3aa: CASSQDPGPNEKLFF
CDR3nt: TGCGCCAGCAGCCAAGATCCGGGGCCTAATGAAAAACTGTTTTTT

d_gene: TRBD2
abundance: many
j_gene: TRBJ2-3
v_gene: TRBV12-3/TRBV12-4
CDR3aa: CASSPSSGRNTDTQYF
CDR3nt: TGTGCCAGCAGCCCATCAAGCGGGAGGAACACAGATACGCAGTATTTT

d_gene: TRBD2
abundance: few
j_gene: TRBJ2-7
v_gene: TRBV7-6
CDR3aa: CASSLEASGGANEQYF
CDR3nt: TGTGCCAGCAGCTTAGAGGCTAGCGGGGGGGCAAATGAGCAGTACTTC

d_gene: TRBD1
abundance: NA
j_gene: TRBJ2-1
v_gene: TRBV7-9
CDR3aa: CASSPRTGDFNEQFF
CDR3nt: TGTGCCAGCAGCCCTAGGACAGGGGACTTCAATGAGCAGTTCTTC

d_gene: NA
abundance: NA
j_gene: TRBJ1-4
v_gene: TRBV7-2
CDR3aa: CASSLDGQGVRKPFF
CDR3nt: TGTGCCAGCAGCTTAGATGGCCAGGGTGTGCGAAAACCGTTTTTT

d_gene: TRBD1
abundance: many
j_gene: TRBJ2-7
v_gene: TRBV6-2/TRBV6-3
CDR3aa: CASSYSGQGVYEQYF
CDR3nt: TGTGCCAGCAGTTACTCGGGACAGGGTGTCTACGAGCAGTACTTC

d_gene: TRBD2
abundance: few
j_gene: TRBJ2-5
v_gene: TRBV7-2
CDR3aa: CASTRALAEGQETQYF
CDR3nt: TGTGCCAGCACCCGAGCCCTAGCGGAGGGCCAAGAGACCCAGTACTTC

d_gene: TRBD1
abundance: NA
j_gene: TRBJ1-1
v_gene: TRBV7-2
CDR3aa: CASSLGQGARGNTEAFF
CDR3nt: TGTGCCAGCAGCTTAGGACAGGGGGCGAGGGGGAACACTGAAGCTTTCTTT

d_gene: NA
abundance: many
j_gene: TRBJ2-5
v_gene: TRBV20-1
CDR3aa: CSARDPRVDSQETQYF
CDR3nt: TGCAGTGCTAGAGATCCAAGGGTAGACAGCCAAGAGACCCAGTACTTC

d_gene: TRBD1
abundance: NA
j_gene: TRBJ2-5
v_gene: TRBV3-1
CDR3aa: CASSQDWTGGTQYF
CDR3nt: TGTGCCAGCAGCCAAGATTGGACAGGTGGGACCCAGTACTTC

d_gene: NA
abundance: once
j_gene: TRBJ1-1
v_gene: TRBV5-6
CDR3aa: CASSLEGDRVLHWEAFF
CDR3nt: TGTGCCAGCAGCTTGGAGGGGGACCGCGTTCTCCATTGGGAAGCTTTCTTT

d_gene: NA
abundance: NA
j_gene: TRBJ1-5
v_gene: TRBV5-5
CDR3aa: CASTLSAGNQPQHF
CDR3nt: TGTGCCAGCACCCTATCGGCGGGGAATCAGCCCCAGCATTTT

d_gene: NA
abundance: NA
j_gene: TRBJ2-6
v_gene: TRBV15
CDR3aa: CATSRDRGFSGANVLTF
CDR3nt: TGTGCCACCAGCAGAGACCGCGGATTTTCAGGGGCCAACGTCCTGACTTTC

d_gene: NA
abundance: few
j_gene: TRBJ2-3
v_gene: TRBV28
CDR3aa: CASSPSGSQQNRDTQYF
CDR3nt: TGTGCCAGCAGCCCCTCGGGCTCCCAGCAAAATAGGGATACGCAGTATTTT

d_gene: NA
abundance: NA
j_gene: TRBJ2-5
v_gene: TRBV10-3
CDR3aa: CAIGGQMAGQGGQEAQYF
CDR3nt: TGTGCCATCGGAGGGCAGATGGCAGGGCAAGGGGGCCAAGAGGCCCAGTACTTC

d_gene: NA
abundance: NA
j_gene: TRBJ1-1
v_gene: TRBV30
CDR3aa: CAWKERNTEAFF
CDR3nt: TGTGCCTGGAAGGAAAGGAACACTGAAGCTTTCTTT

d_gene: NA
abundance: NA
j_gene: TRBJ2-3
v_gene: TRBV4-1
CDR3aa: CASSQDRFTDAQYF
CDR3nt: TGCGCCAGCAGCCAAGATAGGTTTACAGATGCGCAGTATTTT

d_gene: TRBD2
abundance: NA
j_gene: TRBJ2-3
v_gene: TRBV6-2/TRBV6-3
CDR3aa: CASSYSRLAPDTQYF
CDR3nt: TGTGCCAGCAGTTACTCGAGACTAGCCCCAGATACGCAGTATTTT

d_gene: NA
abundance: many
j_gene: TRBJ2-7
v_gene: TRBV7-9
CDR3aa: CASSTTKGRHSYEQYF
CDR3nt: TGTGCCAGCTCCACAACAAAAGGACGGCACTCCTACGAGCAGTACTTC

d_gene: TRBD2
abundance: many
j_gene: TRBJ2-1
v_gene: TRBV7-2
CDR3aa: CASSLRTSAYNEQFF
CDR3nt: TGTGCCAGCAGCTTAAGGACTAGCGCTTACAATGAGCAGTTCTTC

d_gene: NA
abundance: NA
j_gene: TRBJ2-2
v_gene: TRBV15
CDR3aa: CATSSERSWDGELFF
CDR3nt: TGTGCCACCAGCAGCGAGAGATCTTGGGACGGGGAGCTGTTTTTT

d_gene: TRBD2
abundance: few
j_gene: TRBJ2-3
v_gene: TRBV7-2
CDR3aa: CASKSGGASDTQYF
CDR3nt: TGTGCCAGCAAGTCCGGGGGGGCTTCAGATACGCAGTATTTT

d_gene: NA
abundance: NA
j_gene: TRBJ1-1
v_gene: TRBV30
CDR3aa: CAWSVQMNTEAFF
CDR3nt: TGTGCCTGGTCCGTACAGATGAACACTGAAGCTTTCTTT

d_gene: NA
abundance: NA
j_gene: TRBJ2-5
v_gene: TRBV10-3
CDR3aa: CAIRDFGYQETQYF
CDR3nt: TGTGCCATCAGGGACTTCGGGTATCAAGAGACCCAGTACTTC

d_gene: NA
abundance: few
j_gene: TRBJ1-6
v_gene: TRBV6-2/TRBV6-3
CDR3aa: CASSKQHSPLHF
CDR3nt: TGTGCCAGCAGTAAACAGCATTCACCCCTCCACTTT

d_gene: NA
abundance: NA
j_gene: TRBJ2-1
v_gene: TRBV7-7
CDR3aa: CASTRKGGRNYNEQFF
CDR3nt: TGTGCTAGCACCCGTAAAGGGGGGAGGAACTACAATGAGCAGTTCTTC

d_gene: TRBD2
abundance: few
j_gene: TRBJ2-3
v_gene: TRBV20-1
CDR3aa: CSARDQRGNTQYF
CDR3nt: TGCAGTGCTAGAGATCAGCGGGGTAATACGCAGTATTTT

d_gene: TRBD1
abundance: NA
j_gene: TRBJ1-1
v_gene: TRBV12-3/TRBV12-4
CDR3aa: CASRVTGGGNTEAFF
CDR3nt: TGTGCCAGCAGGGTGACAGGGGGGGGGAACACTGAAGCTTTCTTT

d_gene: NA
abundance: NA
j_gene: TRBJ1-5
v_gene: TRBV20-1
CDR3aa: CSAITYSSNQPQHF
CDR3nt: TGCAGTGCTATTACCTACAGTAGCAATCAGCCCCAGCATTTT

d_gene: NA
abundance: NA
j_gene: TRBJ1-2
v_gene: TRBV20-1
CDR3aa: CSARDRGAVLYLYGYTF
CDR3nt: TGCAGTGCTAGAGATCGTGGGGCAGTCCTGTACCTCTATGGCTACACCTTC

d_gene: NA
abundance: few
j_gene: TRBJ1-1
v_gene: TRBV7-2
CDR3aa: CASSPLGWRENTEAFF
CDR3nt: TGTGCCAGCAGCCCACTAGGGTGGAGGGAGAACACTGAAGCTTTCTTT

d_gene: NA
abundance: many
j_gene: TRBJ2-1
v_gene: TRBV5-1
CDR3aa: CASSLVSGPYNEQFF
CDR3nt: TGCGCCAGCAGCTTGGTGTCAGGACCCTACAATGAGCAGTTCTTC

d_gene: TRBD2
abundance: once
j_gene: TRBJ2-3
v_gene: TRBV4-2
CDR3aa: CASSQGGGFDTDTQYF
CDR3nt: TGTGCCAGCAGCCAAGGGGGGGGGTTCGACACAGATACGCAGTATTTT

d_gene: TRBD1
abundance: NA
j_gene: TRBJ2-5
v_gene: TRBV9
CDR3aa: CASDPTGTGKETQYF
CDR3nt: TGTGCCAGCGATCCTACCGGGACAGGGAAGGAGACCCAGTACTTC

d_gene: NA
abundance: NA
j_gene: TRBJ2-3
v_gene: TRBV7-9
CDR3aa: CASSFRQDTQYF
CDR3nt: TGTGCCAGCAGCTTTAGGCAAGATACGCAGTATTTT

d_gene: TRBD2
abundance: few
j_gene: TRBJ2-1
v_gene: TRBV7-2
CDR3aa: CASSLAGASGAFNEQFF
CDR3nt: TGTGCCAGCAGCTTGGCCGGGGCTAGCGGGGCTTTTAATGAGCAGTTCTTC

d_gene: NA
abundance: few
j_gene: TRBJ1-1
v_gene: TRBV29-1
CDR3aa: CSVEVVPGKAFF
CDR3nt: TGCAGCGTTGAAGTCGTACCGGGTAAAGCTTTCTTT

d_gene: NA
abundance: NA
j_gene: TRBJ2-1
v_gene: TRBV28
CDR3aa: CASHSRGLGDEQFF
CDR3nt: TGTGCCAGCCACTCTAGGGGTTTAGGCGATGAGCAGTTCTTC

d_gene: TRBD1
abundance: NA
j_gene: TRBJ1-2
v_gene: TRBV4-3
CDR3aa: CAGSQGGRGYTF
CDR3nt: TGCGCCGGCAGCCAAGGGGGCCGGGGCTACACCTTC